The clone carrying this T cell receptor beta chain was recorded a few times. There are 13 residues in the CDR3. The germline CDR1 and CDR2 sequences are KGHSH and LQKENI. With 8 bases removed from V and 0 bases from J, the gap between germline ends came to 8 bases. The data stem from a study of cytomegalovirus exposure and HLA in healthy donors. PCR involved 60 Vbeta and 13 Jbeta primers. Assay used: immunoSEQ multiplex PCR; TCRdb lists only in-frame clones, some missing. The sample contains 180,000 or so clones, around 75% of which appear only once. The sequence was obtained from a woman in her forties in good health and CMV-seropositive. What was sequenced was PBMCs. The genes are TRBV18 and TRBJ1-5; D not resolved. Here the CDR3 reads CASQSSSNQPQHF. DNA of the CDR3: TGTGCCAGCCAGTCAAGTAGCAATCAGCCCCAGCATTTT.